Below are 20 T cell receptor beta chains sequenced from a single sample in a study of human T cells and chemical hapten exposure. As for time point: patch test 3, about 24 weeks after DPC sensitization. Treatment reported: therapeutic diphenylcyclopropenone sensitization with weekly scalp DPC. TCRdb reprocessed the RACE reads with MiXCR, giving one entry per CDR3 protein. The table includes some 30,000 distinct CDR3 sequences, 5% to 6% detected once. The specimen comprised whole blood, sampled in connection with sensitization to the hapten diphenylcyclopropenone (DPC). These receptors all come from a man in his thirties or forties with alopecia areata. Some clones in this sample may be carry-over from other donors' samples.

This clonotype was detected many times. The rearrangement uses TRBV12-3 or TRBV12-4 and TRBJ1-5, with D possibly matching TRBD1 (5 bases). There are 14 residues in the CDR3. The V end was cut by 6 bases, the J end by 8 bases, with 17 bases between. The CDR3 region is CASSPRPEGKPQHF. In DNA form, the CDR3 reads TGTGCCAGCAGCCCTCGACCGGAGGGGAAGCCCCAGCATTTT.

The chain joins TRBV29-1 to TRBJ2-7, with D possibly being TRBD1 (6 bases). Trimming left V 2 bases short and J 0 bases short, with 11 bases between. The CDR3 extends over 14 amino acids. Germline CDR1 and CDR2: SQVTM and ANQGSEA. The CDR3 DNA is TGCAGCGTTGAAAGGGCAGGGGCCTCCTACGAGCAGTACTTC. Its protein is CSVERAGASYEQYF.

This clonotype was recorded at least ten times. This chain links TRBV12-3 or TRBV12-4 with TRBJ2-3, with 8 nucleotides matching TRBD1. The V and J ends lost 6 bases and 4 bases, in that order; junction bases with no gene match: 9. CDR3 length equals 15 residues. CDR3 DNA: TGTGCCAGCAGACCGACAGGGGTAGTGGCAGATACGCAGTATTTT. The encoded protein is CASRPTGVVADTQYF.

This clonotype occurred many times. V usage is TRBV12-3 or TRBV12-4 and J usage is TRBJ1-5, with D unclear. V shed 3 bases and J shed 5 bases, with 8 bases lying between them. The length of the CDR3 is 13 residues. The chain's CDR3 is CASSLARDQPQHF. DNA for the CDR3: TGTGCCAGCAGTTTGGCCAGAGATCAGCCCCAGCATTTT.

The sample holds many counts of this clonotype. The chain couples TRBV3-1 to TRBJ2-2, with 12 positions matching TRBD2. The CDR3 has 17 residues. After removal of 4 bases from V and 2 bases from J, the junction contained 5 bases not matched to a gene. The germline V gene has CDR1 LGHDT and CDR2 YNNKEL (reference sequence). CDR3 in DNA: TGTGCCAGCAGCCTAGGACTAGCGGGGCTTAACACCGGGGAGCTGTTTTTT. Translating it yields CASSLGLAGLNTGELFF.

This clonotype showed up many times. The chain joins TRBV13 to TRBJ1-6, with 8 bases aligning to TRBD1. The germline CDR1 and CDR2 sequences are PRHDT and FYEKMQ (reference sequence). This CDR3 is 14 amino acids long. The ends lost 5 bases at V and 5 bases at J; junction bases unmatched: 2. The CDR3 nucleotides read TGTGCCAGCAGCAGGACAGGGCATAATTCACCCCTCCACTTT. The encoded protein is CASSRTGHNSPLHF.

This clonotype was counted at least ten times. CDR3 region: CASSLSPQGPSPYEQYF. CDR3 nucleotides: TGTGCCAGCAGCTTATCTCCCCAGGGGCCCAGCCCCTACGAGCAGTACTTC. The chain couples TRBV7-8 to TRBJ2-7; weak D call: TRBD1 (6 bases). The germline V and J ends were trimmed by 2 bases and 2 bases, with 19 bases remaining between them. The germline V gene encodes CDR1 SGHVS and CDR2 FQNEAQ. The CDR3 consists of 17 residues.

This clonotype was observed at least ten times. This chain connects TRBV12-3 or TRBV12-4 to TRBJ2-7; D gene ambiguous. Trimming shortened V by 6 bases and J by 6 bases, and 15 bases separated the two germline ends. The CDR3 totals 13 residues. This CDR3 reads CASSNQLGTEQYF. CDR3 bases: TGTGCCAGCAGCAATCAATTGGGTACCGAGCAGTACTTC.

This clonotype was detected many times. The J gene is TRBJ2-6, the V gene TRBV3-1; D remains unclear. Trimming left V 1 base short and J 0 bases short, with 10 bases between. The CDR3 has 17 amino acids. Germline V gives CDR1 LGHDT, CDR2 YNNKEL (reference sequence). The DNA of the CDR3 is TGTGCCAGCAGCCAAGGCCATCCTATCTCTGGGGCCAACGTCCTGACTTTC. This sequence encodes CASSQGHPISGANVLTF.

The sample holds many counts of this clonotype. This chain links TRBV29-1 with TRBJ1-1, with 8 bases lining up with TRBD1. The CDR3 contains 12 residues. V lost 7 bases and J lost 5; bases outside the gene matches: 6. Germline values: CDR1 SQVTM, CDR2 ANQGSEA. The CDR3 spells CSGDRGGTEAFF. CDR3 nucleotide sequence: TGCAGCGGCGACAGGGGTGGTACTGAAGCTTTCTTT.

This clonotype occurred many times. This rearrangement joins TRBV7-2 to TRBJ1-5, with a weak D call TRBD1 (6 bases). The CDR3 sequence is 16 residues long. Germline values: CDR1 SGHTA, CDR2 FQGNSA. V lost 0 bases to trimming and J lost 3 bases, with 12 bases between them. The CDR3 DNA is TGTGCCAGCAGCTTAGCTGCAGGGGCCTTCAATCAGCCCCAGCATTTT. Protein product: CASSLAAGAFNQPQHF.

This clonotype was detected many times. V and J are TRBV24-1 and TRBJ2-5; unclear D gene. The CDR3 is 11 amino acids. V gave up 1 base and J gave up 6 bases, with 2 bases separating them. Germline loops: CDR1 KGHDR, CDR2 SFDVKD. This CDR3 is CATSDFQTQYF. In DNA form, the CDR3 reads TGTGCCACCAGTGATTTTCAGACCCAGTACTTC.

Many counts were recorded for this clonotype. This rearrangement joins TRBV6-1 to TRBJ2-1; 9 bases fit TRBD1. The ends lost 1 base at V and 7 bases at J; junction bases unmatched: 8. This CDR3 is 16 amino acids long. Germline CDR1 MNHNS, CDR2 SASEGT. The DNA for the CDR3 is TGTGCCAGCAGTGAAGTTTGGGGGACAGGGATGAATGAGCAGTTCTTC. It specifies CASSEVWGTGMNEQFF.

This clonotype was seen repeatedly, ten times or more. The chain links TRBV6-5 to TRBJ1-1, with D possibly matching TRBD1 (5 bases). CDR3 length: 14 amino acids. In germline, CDR1 is MNHEY, CDR2 SVGAGI. V was trimmed by 2 bases and J by 4 bases, leaving 11 bases between them. Here the CDR3 reads CASSYPGRATEAFF. Written as DNA, the CDR3 is TGTGCCAGCAGTTACCCAGGGAGGGCCACTGAAGCTTTCTTT.

The table lists this clonotype with many counts. V usage is TRBV20-1 and J usage is TRBJ2-5; 11 nucleotides agree with TRBD2. Germline CDR1 reads DFQATT; CDR2 reads SNEGSKA (reference sequence). V shed 4 bases and J 2 bases; nucleotides not matched to a gene: 6. This CDR3 is 15 amino acids long. The CDR3: CSATRTSGPQETQYF. The DNA for the CDR3 is TGCAGTGCTACCCGGACTAGCGGGCCACAAGAGACCCAGTACTTC.

The chain carries TRBV6-5 and TRBJ1-1; a possible D gene is TRBD1 (5 bases). V shed 0 bases and J shed 1 base, with 9 bases lying between them. The V gene's germline CDR1 is MNHEY and CDR2 SVGAGI. This CDR3 spans 15 amino acids. The DNA for the CDR3 is TGTGCCAGCAGTTACTCTGGGACGGGGAACACTGAAGCTTTCTTT. Amino acids: CASSYSGTGNTEAFF.

This clonotype appeared many times. The gene calls are TRBV20-1 and TRBJ2-5; D ambiguous. The CDR3 length is 13 residues. In germline, CDR1 is DFQATT, CDR2 SNEGSKA (reference sequence). Trimming removed 0 bases from V and 3 bases from J, with 8 bases in between. CDR3 protein: CSARDNYEETQYF. CDR3 sequence (DNA): TGCAGTGCTAGAGATAACTACGAAGAGACCCAGTACTTC.

This clonotype was counted a few times. This sequence joins TRBV9 and TRBJ2-3; 7 nucleotides align to TRBD1. The ends lost 5 bases at V and 2 bases at J; junction bases unmatched: 14. This CDR3 is built from 17 residues. Germline loops: CDR1 SGDLS, CDR2 YYNGEE. The CDR3 DNA follows: TGTGCCAGCAGTTTCTTCGCCGGGACAGAGTACACAGATACGCAGTATTTT. This sequence encodes CASSFFAGTEYTDTQYF.

This clonotype appeared many times. This chain links TRBV20-1 with TRBJ1-6; the D is unclear. V gave up 0 bases and J gave up 0 bases, with 9 bases separating them. This CDR3 has 16 residues. CDR1 and CDR2 (germline): DFQATT, SNEGSKA (reference sequence). The CDR3 DNA reads TGCAGTGCTAGAGATCGGGAGAGCTCCTATAATTCACCCCTCCACTTT. It translates to CSARDRESSYNSPLHF.

The chain links TRBV20-1 to TRBJ2-4; no reliable D call. Germline V gene data show CDR1 as DFQATT and CDR2 as SNEGSKA (reference sequence). Trimming cost V 0 bases and J 6 bases, with 12 bases left between them. The CDR3 is 14 amino acids. Written as DNA, the CDR3 is TGCAGTGCTAGAGATCATCAAGGAGCAAACATTCAGTACTTC. This codes for CSARDHQGANIQYF.